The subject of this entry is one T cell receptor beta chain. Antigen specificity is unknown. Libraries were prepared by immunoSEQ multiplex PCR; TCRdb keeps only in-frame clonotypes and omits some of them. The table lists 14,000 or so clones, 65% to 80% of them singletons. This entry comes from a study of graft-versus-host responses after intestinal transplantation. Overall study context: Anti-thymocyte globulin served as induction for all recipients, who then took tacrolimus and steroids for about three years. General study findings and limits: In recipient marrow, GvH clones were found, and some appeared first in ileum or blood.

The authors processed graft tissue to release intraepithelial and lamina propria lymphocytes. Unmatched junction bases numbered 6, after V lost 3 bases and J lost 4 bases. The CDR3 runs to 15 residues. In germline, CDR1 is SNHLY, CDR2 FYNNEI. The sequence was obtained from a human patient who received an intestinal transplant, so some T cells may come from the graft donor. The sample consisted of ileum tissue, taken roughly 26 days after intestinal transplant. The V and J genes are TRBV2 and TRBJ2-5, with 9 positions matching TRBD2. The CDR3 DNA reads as TGTGCCAGCAGTGACGGCGGGGGGGCCGGAGAGACCCAGTACTTC. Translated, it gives CASSDGGGAGETQYF.